This T cell receptor beta chain was sequenced in a study of blood T cells in healthy people across ages. This clonotype has at least ten counts. A second PCR, run for roughly 7 to 12 cycles, used a sample-barcoded 5' primer plus a J-beta primer mix. The template-switch adaptor, which had 12 random nucleotides, put a tag on each cDNA molecule. Via MiXCR, TCRdb re-called the 5' RACE reads, giving one row per CDR3 protein. The sample includes about 570,000 distinct CDR3 sequences, approximately 25% of them seen just once. The CDR3 length is 18 residues. Germline V gene lookup returns CDR1 SGHRS and CDR2 YFSETQ. Trimming removed 4 bases from V and 0 bases from J, with 19 bases in between.

The chain joins TRBV5-1 to TRBJ1-4; D uncertain. The sample taken for sequencing was blood. This sequence originates from a woman between 65 and 79 years old in good health. Here the CDR3 DNA reads TGCGCCAGCAGCCCGAACGTGGGAGCACCCGCAACTAATGAAAAACTGTTTTTT. Residues: CASSPNVGAPATNEKLFF.